The source of this T cell receptor (beta chain) is a study of blood T cell repertoires in COVID-19. The assay was immunoSEQ multiplex PCR, and TCRdb's table has in-frame clones only and misses some. The sample holds about 160,000 clones, roughly 80% seen once. V was trimmed by 4 bases and J by 7 bases, leaving 9 bases between them. The CDR3 has 12 amino acids. CDR1 and CDR2 (germline): KGHDR, SFDVKD. The sequencing input was PBMCs or T cells enriched from blood (not recorded which). This rearrangement joins TRBV24-1 to TRBJ2-5; no reliable D call. The receptor was isolated from a woman in her thirties or forties with acute COVID-19. CDR3 bases: TGTGCCACCAGTGAACCCGGTGGGACCCAGTACTTC. It is translated as CATSEPGGTQYF.